The T cell receptor beta chain under discussion was sequenced for a study of CD4 T cells in relation to SARS-CoV-2 and coronaviruses. Overall study context: ViraFEST: approximately ten-day antigen culture of PBMCs, then TCR beta CDR3 sequencing.

The assay was immunoSEQ multiplex PCR, and TCRdb's table has in-frame clones only and misses some. This table has about 36,000 clones, roughly four fifths appearing once. This CDR3 has 16 residues. The V and J ends lost 4 bases and 0 bases respectively, with 10 bases between them. Germline CDR1 reads LNHDA; CDR2 reads SQIVND (reference sequence). Notes on the study in general: According to naive versus memory sequencing, detected responses are memory recall, not newly primed.

Cryopreserved PBMCs were CD4-enriched, then split into naive and memory cells. Concerning this clone itself: What it recognizes is unknown.

The specimen was naive CD4+ T cells from PBMCs, cultured in vitro. Subset: naive CD4+ T cells isolated by negative enrichment. The chain couples TRBV19 to TRBJ2-6, with TRBD1 as a possible D gene (6 bases). The TCR was taken from an adult with COVID-19. The CDR3 reads CASSTPQGSGANVLTF. The CDR3 coding sequence is TGTGCCAGTAGTACTCCACAGGGCTCTGGGGCCAACGTCCTGACTTTC. Variable domain in full (rest from reference TRBV19 and TRBJ2-6): DGGITQSPKYLFRKEGQNVTLSCEQNLNHDAMYWYRQDPGQGLRLIYYSQIVNDFQKGDIAEGYSVSREKKESFPLTVTSAQKNPTAFYLCASSTPQGSGANVLTFGAGSRLTVL.